The 2 T cell receptor beta chains below all came from one sample that was sequenced in a study of CD8+ T cells in alopecia areata. Treatment meaning: oral pan-JAK inhibitor, 5-10 mg twice daily. RNA was isolated and reverse transcribed to cDNA, the sequencing template. Produced via immunoSEQ multiplex PCR; TCRdb's table is partial and in-frame only. Among around 120,000 clones listed, approximately 59% were seen once. Sequenced material: CD8+ T cells sorted from blood, taken at week 4, from a patient treated with tofacitinib. Source of these receptors: a human donor with alopecia areata.

The V and J genes are TRBV7-9 and TRBJ2-2; D is undetermined. Germline V gene sequence: CDR1 SEHNR, CDR2 FQNEAQ (reference sequence). This CDR3 is built from 13 residues. Trimming pared 11 bases from V and 6 bases from J, leaving 16 bases between. Written as DNA, the CDR3 is TGTGCCTTACGGCTCTCCCCCGCCGGGGAGCTGTTTTTT. Its protein is CALRLSPAGELFF.

The chain is built from TRBV27 and TRBJ1-5; maybe TRBD1 (6 bases). Trimming cost V 10 bases and J 6 bases, with 13 bases left between them. CDR3 length equals 12 residues. Germline CDR1 and CDR2: MNHEY and SMNVEV (reference sequence). CDR3 residues: CATGDIGQPQHF. The CDR3 region has the DNA TGTGCCACCGGGGACATCGGTCAGCCCCAGCATTTT.